This T cell receptor (beta chain) emerged from a study of regulatory T cells in long-lasting Graves disease. As to time point: newly diagnosed GD, antithyroid drugs for less than 3 months. Researchers made the TCR library from RNA that was extracted from PBMCs. Relying on iRepertoire HTBI primers and Arm-PCR of CDR3 regions, the team built TCR beta libraries. Authors' data handling: Sequenced samples collectively carried around 60 TRBV and 14 TRBJ segments. TCRdb redid the calling of the multiplex PCR reads with MiXCR, one entry per CDR3 protein. TCRdb, rather than the study authors, made the V and J calls. The table shows some 400,000 distinct CDR3 sequences, with 14% to 15% occurring only once. Per the germline V gene, CDR1 is SGHNT and CDR2 is YENEEA. The CDR3 has 15 amino acids. Trimming stripped 1 base from V and 7 bases from J, with 16 bases between. This clonotype was seen repeatedly, ten times or more.

This same sample was also part of a study on T cells in Graves' hyperthyroidism and ophthalmopathy. From that paper: Diagnoses rested on clinical symptoms, serum thyroxine and TRAb, thyroid ultrasound and orbital computed tomography. RT-PCR in the first round (using the HTBI primer set) targeted the TCR CDR3. Blood also contained most expanded thyroid clonotypes above 0.001.

The sequenced sample was peripheral blood mononuclear cells (PBMCs), obtained at new diagnosis, from a patient treated with antithyroid drugs. The gene calls are TRBV11-3 and TRBJ2-5; no definite D call. The origin of this receptor is a woman in her 30s with Graves disease. In DNA form, the CDR3 reads TGTGCCAGCAGCTTAGGACTTACGACACCGGGGACCCAGTACTTC. This codes for CASSLGLTTPGTQYF.